This T cell receptor (beta chain) was obtained from a study of molecular identifiers for immune sequencing clone quantification. Study-wide results and limits: Highly expanded clone sizes could end up underestimated if a barcode were shared by identical TCR molecules. A single cell's spiked Jurkat TCR RNA was reportedly detectable among roughly 1 million naive cells. Under 1% of molecules in naive cells, but over 98% of effector molecules, belonged to clones above 20 RNA copies.

MiXCR, applied by TCRdb to the PCR reads, yields one record per CDR3 protein. The table has tens of thousands of distinct CDR3 sequences, roughly 18% seen once; the top ten hold around 7%. As regards this clonotype: What it binds is unknown.

Sequencing used naive CD8+ T cells from blood, with Jurkat cell RNA spiked in. Subset in this sample: FACS-sorted CD8+CD4-CCR7+CD45RA+ naive T cells. The sequence was obtained from a human donor in good health. Some libraries in this study had Jurkat cell RNA spiked in.

The CDR3 here is CASSQEGLLAGGANTGELFF. For the CDR3, the DNA is TGCGCCAGCAGCCAAGAAGGGTTGCTAGCGGGAGGGGCGAACACCGGGGAGCTGTTTTTT. The chain employs TRBV4-3 and TRBJ2-2; 12 bases match TRBD2. J was trimmed by 0 bases and V by 0 bases; bases with no gene match: 8. CDR3 size: 20 residues. Germline CDR1 LGHNA, CDR2 YSLEER.